A single sample gave rise to the 8 T cell receptor beta chains below, sequenced in a study of T cell responses to AZD1222 COVID-19 vaccine. The method was immunoSEQ multiplex PCR; TCRdb's version includes in-frame clones alone and lacks a portion of them. Among roughly 120,000 clones listed, 70% to 90% were seen once. Material: peripheral blood, obtained on day 0 of AZD1222 vaccination. The source is an adult in good health.

The chain couples TRBV28 to TRBJ1-4; the D gene is possibly TRBD1 (6 bases). The CDR3 consists of 17 residues. In germline, CDR1 is MDHEN, CDR2 SYDVKM. With 6 bases removed from V and 4 bases from J, the gap between germline ends came to 21 bases. The CDR3 is CASSSGHSPAYNEKLFF. The CDR3, as DNA: TGTGCCAGCAGCTCGGGACATAGTCCCGCCTATAATGAAAAACTGTTTTTT.

The V call is TRBV28, the J call TRBJ1-2; no clear D gene. Trimming stripped 5 bases from V and 10 bases from J, with 17 bases between. Germline CDR1 and CDR2: MDHEN and SYDVKM. This CDR3 region has 13 residues. CDR3 coding DNA: TGTGCCAGCAGTCAAGCGGTGAGGGTTTACTACACCTTC. Protein sequence: CASSQAVRVYYTF.

The genes are TRBV5-1 and TRBJ1-3, with TRBD1 matching 7 bases. This CDR3 is 15 amino acids long. V lost 3 bases and J lost 4; bases outside the gene matches: 7. CDR1 is SGHRS and CDR2 is YFSETQ in the germline V gene. The CDR3 DNA follows: TGCGCCAGCAGCTCTTCGACAGGGAAAGGAAACACCATATATTTT. Protein product: CASSSSTGKGNTIYF.

V is TRBV19 and J is TRBJ2-1; weak D call: TRBD1 (5 bases). With 6 bases removed from V and 4 bases from J, the gap between germline ends came to 16 bases. This CDR3 is built from 15 residues. The germline V gene encodes CDR1 LNHDA and CDR2 SQIVND (reference sequence). CDR3 DNA sequence: TGTGCCAGTAGGACCCAGGGTGTGGGGTACAATGAGCAGTTCTTC. Translated, it gives CASRTQGVGYNEQFF.

The V call is TRBV20-1, the J call TRBJ1-6, with 9 bases identical to TRBD1. The CDR3 loop spans 14 amino acids. J gave up 10 bases and V 3 bases, and 7 bases lay outside the gene matches. The germline gives CDR1 DFQATT, CDR2 SNEGSKA (reference sequence). CDR3: CSASVGTGRSPLHF. The CDR3 bases are TGCAGTGCTAGTGTTGGGACAGGGCGCTCACCCCTCCACTTT.

CDR3 sequence: CASSPQGGPDEQFF. The DNA for the CDR3 is TGTGCCAGCAGCCCGCAGGGGGGCCCGGATGAGCAGTTCTTC. The rearrangement joins TRBV6-4 to TRBJ2-1; D perhaps matches TRBD1 (7 bases). V dropped 6 bases and J dropped 8 bases, with 17 bases sitting between them. Per germline, CDR1 MRHNA and CDR2 SNTAGT. The CDR3 spans 14 residues.

The gene calls are TRBV14 and TRBJ2-2; D not resolved. CDR3 length: 16 amino acids. Germline CDR1 and CDR2: SGHDN and FVKESK. V dropped 0 bases and J dropped 6 bases, with 14 bases sitting between them. CDR3 bases: TGTGCCAGCAGCCAAGAGGACCTTCGTAGACCCGGGGAGCTGTTTTTT. It translates to CASSQEDLRRPGELFF.

The V and J genes are TRBV18 and TRBJ2-3; TRBD1 agrees at 9 bases. Trimming removed 2 bases from V and 4 bases from J; junction bases left unmatched: 1. The CDR3 spans 14 residues. Germline V lookup: CDR1 KGHSH, CDR2 LQKENI. The CDR3 spells CASSPTGGADTQYF. CDR3 sequence (DNA): TGTGCCAGCTCACCAACAGGGGGCGCAGATACGCAGTATTTT.